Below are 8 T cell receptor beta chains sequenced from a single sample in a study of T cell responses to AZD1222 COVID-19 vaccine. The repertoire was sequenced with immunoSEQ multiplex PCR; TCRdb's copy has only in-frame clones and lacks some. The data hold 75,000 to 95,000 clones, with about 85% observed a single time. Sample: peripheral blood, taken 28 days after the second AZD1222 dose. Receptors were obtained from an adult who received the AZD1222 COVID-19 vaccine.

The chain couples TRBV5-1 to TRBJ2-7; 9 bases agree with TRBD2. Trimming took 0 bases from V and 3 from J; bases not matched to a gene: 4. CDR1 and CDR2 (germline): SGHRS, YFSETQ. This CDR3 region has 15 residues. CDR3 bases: TGCGCCAGCAGCTTGGAGCGAGCGGGGGGCTACGAGCAGTACTTC. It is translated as CASSLERAGGYEQYF.

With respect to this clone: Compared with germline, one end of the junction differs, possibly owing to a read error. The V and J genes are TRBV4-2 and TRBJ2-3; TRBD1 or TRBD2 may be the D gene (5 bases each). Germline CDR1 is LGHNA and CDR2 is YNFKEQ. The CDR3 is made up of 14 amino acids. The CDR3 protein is CANSQPEGSDTQYF. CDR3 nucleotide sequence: TGTGCCAACAGCCAACCCGAGGGGTCAGATACGCAGTATTTT.

The CDR3 DNA follows: TGCGCCAGCAGCTCCAAGACTAGCGGTTATTTCACCGGGGAGCTGTTTTTT. Its protein product is CASSSKTSGYFTGELFF. This rearrangement joins TRBV5-1 to TRBJ2-2, with 9 bases fitting TRBD2. V gave up 3 bases and J gave up 4 bases; unmatched junction bases: 10. CDR1 is SGHRS and CDR2 is YFSETQ in the germline V gene. This CDR3 has 17 residues.

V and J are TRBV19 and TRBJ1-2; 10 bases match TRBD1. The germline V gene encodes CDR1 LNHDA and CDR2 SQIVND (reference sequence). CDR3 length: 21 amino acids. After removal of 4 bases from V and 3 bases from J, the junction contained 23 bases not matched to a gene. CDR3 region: CASSRRFGKDRGTGEDYGYTF. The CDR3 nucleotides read TGTGCCAGTAGTAGGCGTTTTGGGAAAGACCGGGGGACAGGGGAGGACTATGGCTACACCTTC.

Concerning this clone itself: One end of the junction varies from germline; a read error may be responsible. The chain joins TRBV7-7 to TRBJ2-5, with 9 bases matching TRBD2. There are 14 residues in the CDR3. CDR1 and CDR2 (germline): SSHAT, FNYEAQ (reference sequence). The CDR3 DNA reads TGTGCTAGCAGCGTTAGCGGGGGAGGGGAGACCCAGTACTTC. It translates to CASSVSGGGETQYF. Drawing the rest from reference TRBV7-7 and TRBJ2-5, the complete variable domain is GAGVSQSPRYKVTKRGQDVTLRCDPISSHATLYWYQQALGQGPEFLTYFNYEAQPDKSGLPSDRFSAERPEGSISTLTIQRTEQRDSAMYRCASSVSGGGETQYFGPGTRLLVL.

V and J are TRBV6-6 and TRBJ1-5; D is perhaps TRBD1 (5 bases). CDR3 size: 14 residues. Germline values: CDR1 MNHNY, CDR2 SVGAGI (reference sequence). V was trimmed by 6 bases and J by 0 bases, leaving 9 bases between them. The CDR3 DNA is TGTGCCAGCAGACAGGACTTTAGCAATCAGCCCCAGCATTTT. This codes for CASRQDFSNQPQHF.

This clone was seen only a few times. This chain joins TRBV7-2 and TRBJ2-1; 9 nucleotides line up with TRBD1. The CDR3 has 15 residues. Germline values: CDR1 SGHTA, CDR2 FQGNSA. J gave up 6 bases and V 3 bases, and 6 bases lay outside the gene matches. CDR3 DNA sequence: TGTGCCAGCAGCTTGGGACAGGGAAGTTTCAATGAGCAGTTCTTC. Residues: CASSLGQGSFNEQFF.

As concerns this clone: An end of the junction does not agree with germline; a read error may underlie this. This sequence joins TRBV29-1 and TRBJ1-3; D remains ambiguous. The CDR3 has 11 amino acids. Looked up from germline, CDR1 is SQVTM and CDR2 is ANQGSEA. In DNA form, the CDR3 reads TGCAGCGTTGAAGTTGACAAATCTTCGCATTTT. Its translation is CSVEVDKSSHF.